The following is a TCR beta chain sequence with its context. Its specificity is unknown. This CDR3 spans 14 amino acids. The germline V gene has CDR1 MNHEY and CDR2 SVGEGT. V lost 7 bases, J lost 3 bases, and 8 bases stayed unmatched. The authors made TCR beta cDNA from around 500 ng total RNA with a constant-region primer. Amplification in three nested multiplex PCR rounds with slightly modified ARM-PCR gave rise to TCR beta libraries. The two initial PCR rounds, about 9 cycles each, used TRBV1-TRBV30 forward and C-beta reverse primers. Via MiXCR, TCRdb re-called the multiplex PCR reads, giving one row per CDR3 protein. Of hundreds of thousands of distinct CDR3 sequences listed, 58% are singletons. These data are taken from a study of tumor-infiltrating lymphocytes in primary liver carcinoma. Extraction also yielded germline DNA, while blood RNA was obtained from unsorted whole blood. Study-level findings and limits: Against blood, tumors held a significantly higher top-250-clone fraction (p = 0.039).

What was sequenced was peripheral blood. This receptor was taken from a woman aged 25 to 45 with primary liver carcinoma and hepatitis B virus infection. The rearrangement links TRBV6-2 or TRBV6-3 to TRBJ2-7; the match to TRBD1 covers 8 bases. In DNA form, the CDR3 reads TGTGCCAGCACTTATGGACAGGGTGGCTACGAGCAGTACTTC. Translation: CASTYGQGGYEQYF.